A selection of T cell receptor beta chains follows, all from one sample in a study of response to subunit inactivated influenza vaccine. TCRdb reprocessed the RT-PCR reads via MiXCR and lists one record per CDR3 protein. The sample has roughly 700,000 distinct CDR3 sequences; approximately 15% are singletons. Sequences were derived from PBMCs from blood, sampled 11 to 12 days after vaccination. Source of these receptors: a man aged 45 to 65 who received an inactivated influenza vaccine. CDR3s include the opening cysteine and the closing phenylalanine or tryptophan. Each record gives: J gene, V gene, CDR3 protein.

J gene: TRBJ2-3; V gene: TRBV27; CDR3 protein: CASSLSAGGWGDTQYF
J gene: TRBJ2-7; V gene: TRBV15; CDR3 protein: CATSRQGGFSSYEQYF
J gene: TRBJ2-4; V gene: TRBV6-1; CDR3 protein: CASSDQSGRAKNIQYF
J gene: TRBJ1-3; V gene: TRBV12-3/TRBV12-4; CDR3 protein: CASSLSYSGNTIYF
J gene: TRBJ2-3; V gene: TRBV2; CDR3 protein: CASHAGGPVDTQYF
J gene: TRBJ2-3; V gene: TRBV30; CDR3 protein: CAWSVLAPVSGDTQYF
J gene: TRBJ2-5; V gene: TRBV5-1; CDR3 protein: CASSVGQAQETQYF
J gene: TRBJ2-1; V gene: TRBV12-3/TRBV12-4; CDR3 protein: CASRGEGGAYNEQFF
J gene: TRBJ1-1; V gene: TRBV3-1; CDR3 protein: CASSQGTGRNTEAFF
J gene: TRBJ2-6; V gene: TRBV28; CDR3 protein: CASRRISSGANVLTF
J gene: TRBJ1-1; V gene: TRBV20-1; CDR3 protein: CSARDRRAGALFTEAFF